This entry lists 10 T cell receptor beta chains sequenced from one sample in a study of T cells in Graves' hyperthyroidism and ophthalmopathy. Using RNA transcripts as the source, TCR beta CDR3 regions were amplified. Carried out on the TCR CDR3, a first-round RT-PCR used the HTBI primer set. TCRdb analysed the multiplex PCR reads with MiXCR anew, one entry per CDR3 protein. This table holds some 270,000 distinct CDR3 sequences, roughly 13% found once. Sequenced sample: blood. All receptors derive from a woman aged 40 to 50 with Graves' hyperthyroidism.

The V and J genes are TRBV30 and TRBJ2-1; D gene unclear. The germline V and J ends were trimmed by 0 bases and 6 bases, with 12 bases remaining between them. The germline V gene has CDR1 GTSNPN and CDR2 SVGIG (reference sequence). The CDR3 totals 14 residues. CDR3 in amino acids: CAWSVSGVGNEQFF. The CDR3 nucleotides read TGTGCCTGGAGTGTATCTGGAGTTGGCAATGAGCAGTTCTTC. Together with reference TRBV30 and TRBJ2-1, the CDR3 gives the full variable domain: SQTIHQWPATLVQPVGSPLSLECTVEGTSNPNLYWYRQAAGRGLQLLFYSVGIGQISSEVPQNLSASRPQDRQFILSSKKLLLSDSGFYLCAWSVSGVGNEQFFGPGTRLTVL.

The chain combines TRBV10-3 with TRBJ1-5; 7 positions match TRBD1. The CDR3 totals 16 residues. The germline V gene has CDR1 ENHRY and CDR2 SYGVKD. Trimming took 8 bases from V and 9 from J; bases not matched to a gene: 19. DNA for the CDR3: TGTGCCATCTCCCGGGACAGCGGGGCCGGGGATTTGCCCCAGCATTTT. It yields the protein CAISRDSGAGDLPQHF.

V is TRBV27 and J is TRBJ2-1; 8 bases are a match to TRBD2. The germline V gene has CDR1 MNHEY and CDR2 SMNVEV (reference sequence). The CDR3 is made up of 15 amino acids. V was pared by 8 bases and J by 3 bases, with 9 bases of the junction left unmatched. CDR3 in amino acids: CASGSLADLYNEQFF. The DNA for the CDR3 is TGTGCCAGCGGGTCACTAGCGGATCTCTACAATGAGCAGTTCTTC.

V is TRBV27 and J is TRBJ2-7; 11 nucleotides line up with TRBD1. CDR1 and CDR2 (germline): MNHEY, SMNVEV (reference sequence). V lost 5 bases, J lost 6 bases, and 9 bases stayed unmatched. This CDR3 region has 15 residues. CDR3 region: CASSPRTGGVSEQYF. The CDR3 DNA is TGTGCCAGCAGTCCTAGGACAGGGGGCGTGAGCGAGCAGTACTTC.

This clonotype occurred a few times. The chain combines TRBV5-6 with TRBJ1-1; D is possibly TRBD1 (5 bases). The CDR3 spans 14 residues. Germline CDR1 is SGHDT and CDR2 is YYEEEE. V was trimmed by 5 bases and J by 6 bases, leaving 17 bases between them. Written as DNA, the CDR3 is TGTGCCAGCAGGGCAGACAGTCTAGATCCTGAAGCTTTCTTT. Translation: CASRADSLDPEAFF.

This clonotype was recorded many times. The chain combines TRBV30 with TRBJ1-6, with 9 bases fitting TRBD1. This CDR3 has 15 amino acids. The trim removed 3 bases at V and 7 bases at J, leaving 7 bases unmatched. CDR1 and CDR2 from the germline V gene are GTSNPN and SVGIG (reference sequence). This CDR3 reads CAWRPTGTGNSPLHF. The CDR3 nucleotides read TGTGCCTGGAGACCAACCGGGACAGGGAATTCACCCCTCCACTTT.

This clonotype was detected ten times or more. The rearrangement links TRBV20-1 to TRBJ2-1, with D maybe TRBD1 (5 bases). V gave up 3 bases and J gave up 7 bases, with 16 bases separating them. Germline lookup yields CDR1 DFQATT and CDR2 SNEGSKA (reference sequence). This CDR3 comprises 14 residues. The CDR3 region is CSARRQGSRNEQFF. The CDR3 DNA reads TGCAGTGCTAGGAGGCAGGGAAGTAGGAATGAGCAGTTCTTC.

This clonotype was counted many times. The CDR3 reads CATSDRDGEAFF. In DNA form, the CDR3 reads TGTGCCACCAGTGATCGGGACGGTGAAGCTTTCTTT. The chain employs TRBV24-1 and TRBJ1-1; tentative D call: TRBD1 (5 bases). The germline V and J ends were trimmed by 3 bases and 7 bases, with 8 bases remaining between them. CDR1 and CDR2 (germline): KGHDR, SFDVKD. The length of the CDR3 is 12 residues.

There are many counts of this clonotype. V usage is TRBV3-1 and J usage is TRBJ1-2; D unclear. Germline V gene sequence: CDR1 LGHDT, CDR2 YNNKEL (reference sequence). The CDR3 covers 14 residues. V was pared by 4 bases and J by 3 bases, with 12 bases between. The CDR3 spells CASSPARQHYGYTF. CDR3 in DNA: TGTGCCAGCAGCCCAGCCCGGCAGCACTATGGCTACACCTTC.

The chain's CDR3 is CASSSLAGGNEQFF. The CDR3 nucleotides are TGTGCCAGCAGCTCACTAGCGGGAGGCAATGAGCAGTTCTTC. The chain employs TRBV7-2 and TRBJ2-1, with 12 bases identical to TRBD2. CDR3 length: 14 amino acids. Germline trimming cut 4 bases from V and 6 bases from J; bases unmatched to any gene: 1. Germline CDR1 SGHTA, CDR2 FQGNSA.